Listed here are 2 T cell receptor beta chains from one sample, sequenced in a study of T cells in Graves' hyperthyroidism and ophthalmopathy. The source material, RNA transcripts, was used to amplify TCR beta CDR3 regions. With the HTBI primer set, the TCR CDR3 went through a first round of RT-PCR. One entry per CDR3 protein, called by TCRdb with MiXCR from the multiplex PCR reads. This sample carries roughly 700,000 distinct CDR3 sequences, around a sixth of them seen once, and the ten largest clones take roughly 16%. The specimen sequenced was blood. These receptors were obtained from a man between 45 and 60 years old with Graves' hyperthyroidism.

This clonotype was counted many times. The chain combines TRBV7-2 with TRBJ2-6; the D call may be TRBD1 or TRBD2 (5 bases each). Germline V gene data show CDR1 as SGHTA and CDR2 as FQGNSA. The length of the CDR3 is 16 residues. The ends were cut back, 7 bases at V and 0 bases at J, with 13 bases in the middle. CDR3 loop: CASIEGRSSGANVLTF. The CDR3 DNA reads as TGTGCCAGCATCGAGGGACGGAGCTCTGGGGCCAACGTCCTGACTTTC.

Ten or more counts support this clonotype. The chain has TRBV6-1 and TRBJ2-3; D not certain. The CDR3 contains 14 residues. Trimming cost V 6 bases and J 0 bases, with 10 bases left between them. CDR1 MNHNS and CDR2 SASEGT come from the germline V gene. The CDR3 sequence is CASRSFMSTDTQYF. The CDR3 DNA follows: TGTGCCAGCAGATCTTTTATGAGCACAGATACGCAGTATTTT.